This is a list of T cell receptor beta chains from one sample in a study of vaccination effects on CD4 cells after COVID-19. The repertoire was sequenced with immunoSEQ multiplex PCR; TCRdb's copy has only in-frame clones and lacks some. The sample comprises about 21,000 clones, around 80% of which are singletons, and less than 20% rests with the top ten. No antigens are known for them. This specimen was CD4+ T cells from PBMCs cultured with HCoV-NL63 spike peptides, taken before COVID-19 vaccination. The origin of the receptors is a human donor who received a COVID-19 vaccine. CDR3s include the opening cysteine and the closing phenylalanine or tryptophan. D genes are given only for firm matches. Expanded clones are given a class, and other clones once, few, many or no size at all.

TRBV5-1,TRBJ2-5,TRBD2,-,TGCGCCAGCAGCCTATACGTAGCGGGGCCAGAAGAGACCCAGTACTTC,CASSLYVAGPEETQYF
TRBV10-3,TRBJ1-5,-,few,TGTGCCTCCTCGGGAGAGGGGGGCAATCAGCCCCAGCATTTT,CASSGEGGNQPQHF
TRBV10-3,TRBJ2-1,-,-,TGTGCCATCAGCCAACGCAATGAGCAGTTCTTC,CAISQRNEQFF
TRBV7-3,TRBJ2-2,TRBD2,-,TGTGCCAGCAGCTTCGGACTAGCGGCGAACACCGGGGAGCTGTTTTTT,CASSFGLAANTGELFF
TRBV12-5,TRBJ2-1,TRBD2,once,TGTGCTAGTGGTTTGGTAATTTCGGGGGGGCGTCGAGGGTACAATGAGCAGTTCTTC,CASGLVISGGRRGYNEQFF
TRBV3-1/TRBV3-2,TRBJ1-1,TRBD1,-,TGTGCCAGCAGCCAAGTCCAGGGGGGCACTGAAGCTTTCTTT,CASSQVQGGTEAFF
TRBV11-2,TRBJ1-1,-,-,TGTGCCAGCAGCTTAGATTGGAGGGTTGGGACTGAAGCTTTCTTT,CASSLDWRVGTEAFF
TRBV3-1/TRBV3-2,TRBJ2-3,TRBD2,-,TGTGCCAGCAGCCAAGCGGGACTAGCCCTCTTGGATACGCAGTATTTT,CASSQAGLALLDTQYF
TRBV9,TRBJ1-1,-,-,TGTGCCAGCAGCGTAGTTCAAAGCCCCTACACTGAAGCTTTCTTT,CASSVVQSPYTEAFF
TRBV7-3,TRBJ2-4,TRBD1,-,TGTGCCAGCAGCCCGACAGGGGGCGGCGCCAAAAACATTCAGTACTTC,CASSPTGGGAKNIQYF
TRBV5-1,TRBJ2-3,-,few,TGCGCCAGCAGCTTGGGAGGGCTAGCGCCCCTCACAGATACGCAGTATTTT,CASSLGGLAPLTDTQYF
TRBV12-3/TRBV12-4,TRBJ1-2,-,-,TGTGCCAGCAGTTTTGCGGGATCCCCTGGCTACACCTTC,CASSFAGSPGYTF
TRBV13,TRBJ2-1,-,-,TGTGCCAGCAGCTTAGAGTCAGGGGAGGACAATGAGCAGTTCTTC,CASSLESGEDNEQFF
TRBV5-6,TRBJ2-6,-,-,TGTGCCAGCAGCTCCGGGCTACGATCCTCTGGGGCCAACGTCCTGACTTTC,CASSSGLRSSGANVLTF
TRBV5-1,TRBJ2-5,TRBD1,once,TGCGCCAGCAGCTTGGTTTTCAGGGGGCGAGAGACCCAGTACTTC,CASSLVFRGRETQYF
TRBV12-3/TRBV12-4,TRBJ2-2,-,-,TGTGCCAGCAGTACGGACACCGGGGAGCTGTTTTTT,CASSTDTGELFF
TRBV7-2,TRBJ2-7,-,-,TGTGCCAGCAGTCAAGGGGGGTACGAGCAGTACTTC,CASSQGGYEQYF
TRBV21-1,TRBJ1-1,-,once,TGTGCCAGCCGTATCTCGCTGACTCCGGGGATGAACACTGAAGCTTTCTTT,CASRISLTPGMNTEAFF
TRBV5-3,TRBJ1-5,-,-,TGTGCCAGAAGCTTGATACAGGGAGATCAGCCCCAGCATTTT,CARSLIQGDQPQHF
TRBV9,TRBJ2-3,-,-,TGTGCCAGCAGCGGGCTCCGGGGACGCACAGATACGCAGTATTTT,CASSGLRGRTDTQYF
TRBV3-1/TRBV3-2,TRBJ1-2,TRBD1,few,TGTGCCAGCAGCCAAACCCAGGGACAGGGTGTGAGGGGCTACACCTTC,CASSQTQGQGVRGYTF
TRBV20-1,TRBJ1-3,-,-,TGCAGTGCTAGTGCGCCTGGAAACACCATATATTTT,CSASAPGNTIYF